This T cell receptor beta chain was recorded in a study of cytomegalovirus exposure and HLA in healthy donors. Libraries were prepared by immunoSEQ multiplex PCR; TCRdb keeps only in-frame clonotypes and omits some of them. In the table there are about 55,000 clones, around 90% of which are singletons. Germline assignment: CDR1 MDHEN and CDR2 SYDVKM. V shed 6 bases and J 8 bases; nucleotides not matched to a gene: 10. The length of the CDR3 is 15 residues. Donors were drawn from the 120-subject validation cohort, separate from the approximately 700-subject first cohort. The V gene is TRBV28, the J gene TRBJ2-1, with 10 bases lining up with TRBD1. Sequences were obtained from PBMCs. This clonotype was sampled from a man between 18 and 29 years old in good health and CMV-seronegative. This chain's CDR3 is CASSFLRDRGDEQFF. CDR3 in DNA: TGTGCCAGCAGCTTCCTACGGGACAGGGGCGATGAGCAGTTCTTC.